The entry below describes one T cell receptor beta chain. This clone was found once. No antigen is known for it. No quality values exist for individual bases; no much larger clone is one base distant. The cohort consisted of 650 to 700 healthy bone marrow donors. At the time of sampling, every cohort member was nominally healthy, though immune exposures that went unrecorded were likely present. The donor tested CMV seropositive, placing the donor among the 290 or so seropositive members of the cohort. Every donor gave a peripheral blood sample, and the peripheral blood mononuclear cells from that sample were used for TCR beta sequencing. Genomic DNA extraction from the blood cell samples was performed with the Qiagen DNeasy Blood Extraction Kit. V and J are truncated by 4 bases and 4 bases respectively, leaving an intervening sequence of 9 bases. The germline V gene specifies SGHRS as CDR1 and YFSETQ as CDR2. The cysteine opens and the phenylalanine closes a CDR3 of 12 amino acids. Only CDR3 DNA remains: 36 bases, in frame from the first base.

The sample is drawn from a study of cytomegalovirus exposure and HLA in healthy donors (dated by TCRdb to 2016 to 2017). As for the study more broadly: According to an earlier analysis of 587 of the donors, about 180 million T cells yielded approximately 120 million unique TCR beta sequences and 276 Gb of sequence data. The study used immunosequencing to profile the T cell repertoires of about 670 subjects and linked those repertoires to cytomegalovirus serostatus. Alongside the repertoire data, information on donor age, sex, ethnicity and CMV serostatus was compiled. The aim of the study was to test whether cataloging public T cell receptors could identify signatures of past pathogen exposure. Among about 400 genotyped donors of the cohort, an average of roughly 230,000 unique TCR beta nucleotide sequences was sequenced per donor, of which about 18% were non-productive. Rather than using new phenotypic data, the later analysis identified candidate immune exposures from TCR beta sequences and from how often those sequences occurred across donors. In a later analysis, previously published TCR beta repertoires from 550 to 750 donors were re-analyzed and high-resolution HLA genotyping was added so that TCR occurrence patterns could be studied. An earlier analysis of around 640 of the donors used high-throughput TCR beta sequencing to judge whether each TCR beta V gene segment behaved as functional or pseudogenic. Both class I and class II loci were covered by HLA typing, at four-digit resolution. Several DR-DQ haplotypes were handled as single units for association and clustering because linkage in the cohort was strong. Every repertoire in the discovery cohort had been generated on one and the same sequencing platform. In a later genetic analysis, genome-wide SNP genotypes for 398 of the 666 donors were used, and that subset was treated as a discovery cohort. High-throughput TCR immunosequencing, statistical association of individual TCRs with disease status, and machine learning were combined to predict cytomegalovirus infection status. Typing coverage differed by locus: A, B, C, DRB1 and DQB1 were typed in roughly 620-630 donors, DQA1 in about 550, DPA1 in some 570, and DPB1 in 400 to 480. Along with the roughly 610-subject first cohort, a separate validation cohort of over a hundred different subjects was used. Approximately 300 gigabases of sequencing data and 70 million to 95 million unique TCR sequences made up an early release that covered 640 HLA-typed donors. Of the roughly 400 genotyped donors, about 84% fell in the genetic ancestry cluster associated with self-reported Caucasian donors. Broader findings and caveats from the paper: The study listed approximately 150 TCR beta chains as associated with cytomegalovirus. The cohort was sequenced for TCR beta chains only, and without alpha or paired-chain data the features that could be detected were limited. In a later analysis, TCR association rates were found to vary across HLA loci, with the most associated TCRs seen for DRB1 alleles and the fewest for HLA-C alleles. At a false discovery rate of 0.05, a later analysis linked 16,000 or so TCR beta sequences to specific HLA alleles. In a later genetic analysis, a missense DCLRE1C variant was associated with V-gene and J-gene trimming of TCR beta chains, and the association was replicated in an independent cohort. A further reported finding was that TCR beta sequences accurately predicted the HLA-A and HLA-B alleles for most subjects in the first cohort. Cytomegalovirus status was reported to be diagnosed by the classifier with high specificity and sensitivity in both the original and validation cohorts. In a later analysis, HLA-associated TCR beta chains showed more clonal expansion and lower generation probabilities than non-associated chains that were equally common. In a later analysis, several top co-occurrence clusters were reported to appear linked to parvovirus B19, influenza, CMV and Epstein-Barr virus. When HLA alleles, especially DR and DQ, strongly co-occurred, attributing TCR associations to individual alleles was difficult. Most CMV-associated TCR beta chains appeared to be HLA-restricted in a later analysis, and the HLA associations seemed to be driven largely by CMV exposure. The presence/absence analyses assumed that sequencing depth was roughly uniform across donors, and that assumption may not be true. According to a later genetic analysis, donors in an Asian-associated ancestry cluster had fewer N-insertions in productive TCRs than the approximately 630-donor mean. The authors suggested that the approach could potentially be extended to other disease states and immunological phenotypes. Because counts were too low, about 15 rarely observed V segments, including chromosome 9 orphons, were left out of the earlier analysis of roughly 600 of the donors. Correlated functional status among segregating V segments might reflect linkage disequilibrium, but an unknown experimental factor could not be ruled out. Because the 87-base-pair reads could not distinguish some IMGT-functional V segments, including TRBV6-2 and TRBV6-3, those segments were excluded. Immune exposure information for the cohort was limited to CMV serostatus. Across donors, most TCR sequences were observed very rarely, whereas some public TCRs were present in many individuals. A cluster of highly shared sequence variants was judged likely to be a technical artifact of the sequencing pipeline. In an earlier analysis of around 600 of the donors, most TCR beta V segments were observed in productive rearrangements about 90% or about 30% of the time, broadly matching IMGT annotations. A few of the identified cytomegalovirus-associated TCR beta chains were confirmed in vitro to be specific for cytomegalovirus antigens. Because HLA typing was missing for some donors at each locus, association tests included only the typed subset.

The library relied on the immunoSEQ multiplex PCR assay. For the multiplex PCR, a mixture combining 60 forward primers for TCR Vbeta segments and 13 reverse primers for TCR Jbeta segments was used. A multiplex PCR assay on genomic DNA amplified the CDR3 region of rearranged TCR beta genes. The amplified TCR beta libraries were sequenced on the Illumina HiSeq System as 87-base-pair reads. As for how the authors treated the data: In a later analysis, 77 million or so unique TCR beta chains were counted across the roughly 670 repertoires, and approximately 11 million of these chains were shared by at least two donors. To remove PCR and sequencing errors, raw reads were error-corrected and collapsed into unique sequences using a nearest-neighbor algorithm that merged closely related sequences. Alignment of CDR3 sequences to IMGT reference sequences was used to assign V, D and J gene segments. Each retained sequence needed at least a six-nucleotide match to both a V gene segment and a J gene segment. Rearrangements were classified as productive when the CDR3 lacked stop codons and remained in frame with V and J, and all other rearrangements were classified as non-productive. Following IMGT convention, CDR3 was defined as the stretch from the second conserved V-encoded cysteine to the conserved J-encoded phenylalanine. The earlier analysis of about 640 of the donors excluded any sequence lacking an unambiguous match to a single V gene segment. An earlier analysis of a few hundred of the donors called V segments functional above 56.7% productive rearrangements and segregating when the between-donor standard deviation exceeded 5%. A statistical classification framework was built to diagnose cytomegalovirus status from the catalog of TCR beta chain sequences. V and J gene assignment, in a later analysis, came from comparing TCR nucleotide sequences with IMGT/GENE-DB human TR gene sequences. A later analysis assigned CDR3 sequences and most-parsimonious VDJ recombination scenarios with the TCRdist pipeline. A later analysis defined each TCR beta chain by its CDR3 amino acid sequence plus V-gene family, and excluded reads lacking a unique V-gene family. A later analysis removed several hundred highly shared, low-generation-probability nucleotide sequences to deal with suspected cross-contamination and a sequencing artifact. A later analysis calculated a clonal expansion index for each public chain from normalized within-repertoire ranks of inferred template counts. Generation probabilities in a later analysis came from a VDJ recombination model fitted to out-of-frame rearrangements, and those results were checked against IGoR. In a later analysis, hypergeometric tests were used to score TCR-TCR, TCR-HLA and TCR-CMV co-occurrence, with a repertoire-size bias correction applied to TCR pairs. To estimate false discovery rates, a later analysis permuted the HLA or CMV assignments 20 times. A later analysis grouped co-occurring TCRs with DBSCAN, adding TCRdist sequence similarity when clustering within HLA-allele-positive subsets. For co-occurrence clustering, repertoires with fewer than 30,000 or more than 120,000 public chains were excluded, along with roughly 5 repertoires with anomalous nucleotide sharing. Here the immuneACCESS table is served through TCRdb, limited to in-frame sequences with V and J called. Missing clones are a known gap in these copies; in checked studies unresolved V genes cover under half, and the rest lacks a known reason. From that table come the V and J calls and clone size; the DNA was used to work out D and trimming. The sample profile shows approximately 180,000 clones; roughly 80% of them were found once. The ten top clones hold 4.9% of the sample.

The sequenced material came from PBMCs. Recombination linked TRBV5-1 to TRBJ2-7; TRBD1 is a weak D gene call, 6 bases matching. This receptor was taken from a woman younger than 30 in good health and CMV-seropositive. The sequence in DNA is TGCGCCAGCAGCCTTGGACAGTACGAGCAGTACTTC. This is translated as CASSLGQYEQYF.